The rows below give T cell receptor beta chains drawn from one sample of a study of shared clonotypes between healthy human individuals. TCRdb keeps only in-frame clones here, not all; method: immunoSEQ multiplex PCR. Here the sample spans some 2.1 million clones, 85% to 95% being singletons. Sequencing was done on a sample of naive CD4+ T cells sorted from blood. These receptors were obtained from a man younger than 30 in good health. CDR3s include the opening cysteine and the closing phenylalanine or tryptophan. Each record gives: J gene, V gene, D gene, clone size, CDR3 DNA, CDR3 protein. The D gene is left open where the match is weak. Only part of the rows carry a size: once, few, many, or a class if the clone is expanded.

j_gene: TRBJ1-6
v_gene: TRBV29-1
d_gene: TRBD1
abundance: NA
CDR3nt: TGCAGCGTGGCAGGGGACAGGAGTTCACCCCTCCACTTT
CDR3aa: CSVAGDRSSPLHF

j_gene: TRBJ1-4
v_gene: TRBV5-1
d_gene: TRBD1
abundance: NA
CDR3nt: TGCGCCAGCAGCCAACAGGGGGAAGGGGAAAAACTGTTTTTT
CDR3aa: CASSQQGEGEKLFF

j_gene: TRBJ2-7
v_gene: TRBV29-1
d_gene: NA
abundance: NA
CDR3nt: TGCAGCGCTTCAACGAGCTCCTACGAGCAGTACTTC
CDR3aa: CSASTSSYEQYF

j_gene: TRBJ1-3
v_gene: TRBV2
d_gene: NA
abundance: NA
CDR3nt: TGTGCCAGCAGTGAATTAAGGGGAGCCTCTGGAAACACCATATATTTT
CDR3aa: CASSELRGASGNTIYF

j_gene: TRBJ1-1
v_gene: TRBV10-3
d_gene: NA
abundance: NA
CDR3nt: TGTGCCATCAGTGAGTCGACTCGCCGCACTGAAGCTTTCTTT
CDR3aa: CAISESTRRTEAFF

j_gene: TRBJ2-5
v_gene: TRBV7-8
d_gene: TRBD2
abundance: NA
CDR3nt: TGTGCCAGCAGCTTGTCCGGGAGGCAAGAGACCCAGTACTTC
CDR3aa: CASSLSGRQETQYF

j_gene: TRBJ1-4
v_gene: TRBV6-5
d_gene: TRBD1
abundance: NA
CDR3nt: TGTGCCAGCAGTTACTCGCAGGGACAGGGTAGTGAAAAACTGTTTTTT
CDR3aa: CASSYSQGQGSEKLFF

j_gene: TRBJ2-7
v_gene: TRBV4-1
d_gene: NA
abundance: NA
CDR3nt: TGCGCCAGCAGCCAAGATGAGGGCATCTACGAGCAGTACTTC
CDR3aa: CASSQDEGIYEQYF

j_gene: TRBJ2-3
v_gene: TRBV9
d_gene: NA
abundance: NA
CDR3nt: TGTGCCAGCAGCGGCGCCCTGGGCGGGATGGGCACAGATACGCAGTATTTT
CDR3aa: CASSGALGGMGTDTQYF

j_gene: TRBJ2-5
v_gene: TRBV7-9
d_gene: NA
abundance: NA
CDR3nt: TGTGCCAGCAGCTTTTTAGGTATCCAAGAGACCCAGTACTTC
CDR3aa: CASSFLGIQETQYF

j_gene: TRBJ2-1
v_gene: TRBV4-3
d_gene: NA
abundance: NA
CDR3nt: TGCGCCAGCAGCCAAGAGGAGTACAATGAGCAGTTCTTC
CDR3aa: CASSQEEYNEQFF

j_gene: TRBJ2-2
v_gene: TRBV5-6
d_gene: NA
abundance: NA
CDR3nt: TGTGCCAGCAGCTTTAGACAGAACACCGGGGAGCTGTTTTTT
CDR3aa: CASSFRQNTGELFF

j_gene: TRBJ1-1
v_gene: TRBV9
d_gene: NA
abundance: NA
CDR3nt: TGTGCCAGCAGCCCCCGACGGGGGGGAAGAATGAACACTGAAGCTTTCTTT
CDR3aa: CASSPRRGGRMNTEAFF

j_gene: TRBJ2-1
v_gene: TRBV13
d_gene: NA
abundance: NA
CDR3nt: TGTGCCAGCAGCTTCGTGCGTAGTACGGCCTACAATGAGCAGTTCTTC
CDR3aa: CASSFVRSTAYNEQFF

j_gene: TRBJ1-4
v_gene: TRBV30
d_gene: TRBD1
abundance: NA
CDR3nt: TGTGCCTGGAGCTGGACAGGACTATGGGAAAAACTGTTTTTT
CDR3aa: CAWSWTGLWEKLFF

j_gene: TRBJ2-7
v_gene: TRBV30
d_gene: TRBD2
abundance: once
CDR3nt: TGTGCCTGGAGTGTACTAGCGGGGGTGAACGAGCAGTACTTC
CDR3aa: CAWSVLAGVNEQYF

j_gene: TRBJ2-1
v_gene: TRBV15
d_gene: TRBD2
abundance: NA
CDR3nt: TGTGCCACCAGCACACGAGCTAGCGGGAGGAGCACCTACAATGAGCAGTTCTTC
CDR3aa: CATSTRASGRSTYNEQFF

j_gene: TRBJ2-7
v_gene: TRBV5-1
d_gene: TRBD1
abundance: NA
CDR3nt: TGCGCCAGCAGCGTACATACAGGGGCCGGAGACGAGCAGTACTTC
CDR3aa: CASSVHTGAGDEQYF

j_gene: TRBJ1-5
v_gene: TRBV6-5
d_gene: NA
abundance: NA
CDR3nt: TGTGCCAGCAGCTCGGACCGTACCTATCAGCCCCAGCATTTT
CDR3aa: CASSSDRTYQPQHF

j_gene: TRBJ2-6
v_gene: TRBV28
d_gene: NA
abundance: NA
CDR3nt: TGTGCCACCTCCTCCGGGCCTGGGGCCAACGTCCTGACTTTC
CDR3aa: CATSSGPGANVLTF

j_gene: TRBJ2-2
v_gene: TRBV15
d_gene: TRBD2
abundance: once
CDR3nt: TGTGCCACCAGCAGAGATTTGGGACTAGCGTCGAACACCGGGGAGCTGTTTTTT
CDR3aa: CATSRDLGLASNTGELFF

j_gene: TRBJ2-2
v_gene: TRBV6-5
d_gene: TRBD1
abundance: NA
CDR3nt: TGTGCCAGCAGCCCCGACAGGGGGCTCACCGGGGAGCTGTTTTTT
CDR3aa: CASSPDRGLTGELFF

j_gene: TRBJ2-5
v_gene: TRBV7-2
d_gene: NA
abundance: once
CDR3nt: TGTGCCAGCAGCTTGGGGCCGGCGGAGACCCAGTACTTC
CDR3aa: CASSLGPAETQYF

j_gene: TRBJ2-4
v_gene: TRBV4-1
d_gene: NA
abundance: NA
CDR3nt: TGCGCCAGCAGCCAAAGACTTGACCTGGGCATTCAGTACTTC
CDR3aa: CASSQRLDLGIQYF

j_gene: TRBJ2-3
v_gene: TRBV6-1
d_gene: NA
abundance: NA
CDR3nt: TGTGCCAGCACCCTTGGCTACTACACAGATACGCAGTATTTT
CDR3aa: CASTLGYYTDTQYF

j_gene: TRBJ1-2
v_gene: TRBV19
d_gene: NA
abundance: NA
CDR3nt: TGTGCCAGTAGTCTTGTCGAAGGGGTCTATGGCTACACCTTC
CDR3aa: CASSLVEGVYGYTF